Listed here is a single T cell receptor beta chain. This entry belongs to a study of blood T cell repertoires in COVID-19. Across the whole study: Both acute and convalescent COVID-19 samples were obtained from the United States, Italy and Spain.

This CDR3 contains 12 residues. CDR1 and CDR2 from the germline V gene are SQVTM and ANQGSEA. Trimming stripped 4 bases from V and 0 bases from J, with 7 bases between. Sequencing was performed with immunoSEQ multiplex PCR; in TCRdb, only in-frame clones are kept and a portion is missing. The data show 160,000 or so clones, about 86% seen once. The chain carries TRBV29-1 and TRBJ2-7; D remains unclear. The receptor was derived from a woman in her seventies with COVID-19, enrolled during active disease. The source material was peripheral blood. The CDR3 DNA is TGCAGCGTTGGGCAGAACTCCTACGAGCAGTACTTC. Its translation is CSVGQNSYEQYF.